Given below is one TCR beta chain in context. Its matching antigen is unknown. The assay was immunoSEQ multiplex PCR, and TCRdb's table has in-frame clones only and misses some. The repertoire includes 84,000 or so clones, around four fifths of them detected once, and under 6.5% sits in the top ten. Germline trimming cut 6 bases from V and 3 bases from J; bases unmatched to any gene: 7. This CDR3 contains 18 residues. CDR1 is SNHLY and CDR2 is FYNNEI in the germline V gene. The data derive from a study of a mutant IDH1 vaccine in newly diagnosed glioma. Looking at the study overall: The start of vaccination came 4-6 weeks after radiotherapy alone, or with temozolomide cycles. Study results and caveats: With respect to changes in top peripheral T cell clonotypes, pseudoprogression seemed unrelated.

Time point denoted: week 47, end of study. Every single dose of the vaccine, 300 ug of mutant IDH1 20-mer peptide, came with topical imiquimod. The sample consisted of PBMCs, taken from a glioma patient whose treatment included an IDH1 peptide vaccine. The receptor comes from a man in his forties or fifties with glioma. The V gene is TRBV2, the J gene TRBJ2-2; 16 bases line up with TRBD2. In DNA, the CDR3 is TGTGCCAGCAGGGCGGGACTAGCGGGGGGGCCCCACACCGGGGAGCTGTTTTTT. Amino acid sequence: CASRAGLAGGPHTGELFF.